A single sample gave rise to the 21 T cell receptor beta chains below, sequenced in a study of CD8+ T cells in alopecia areata. Reverse transcribed after extraction, RNA yielded cDNA as the sequencing template. TCRdb's copy holds only in-frame clones and misses some; the assay was immunoSEQ multiplex PCR. The sample consists of about 150,000 clones, under 60% of them appearing once. Here the sequenced sample was CD4+ T cells sorted from blood, taken at week 0. The receptor set was obtained from a human donor with alopecia areata.

V gene TRBV4-2 combines with J gene TRBJ2-7; D unclear. This CDR3 has 13 amino acids. V lost 0 bases and J 3 bases, leaving 6 bases between the germline ends. From germline, CDR1 is LGHNA and CDR2 YNFKEQ. The CDR3 DNA reads as TGTGCCAGCAGCCAAGATTTTGACTACGAGCAGTACTTC. Protein sequence: CASSQDFDYEQYF.

The chain recombines TRBV7-2 with TRBJ2-2; the D is unclear. CDR3 size: 16 residues. Trimming shortened V by 2 bases and J by 8 bases, and 18 bases separated the two germline ends. Germline loops: CDR1 SGHTA, CDR2 FQGNSA. CDR3 loop: CASSLLLGGLSGELFF. The CDR3 nucleotides are TGTGCCAGCAGCTTACTTCTCGGCGGCCTCTCGGGGGAGCTGTTTTTT.

The chain links TRBV7-9 to TRBJ2-2, with D perhaps TRBD1 (5 bases). The V gene's germline CDR1 is SEHNR and CDR2 FQNEAQ (reference sequence). The CDR3 contains 14 residues. Trimming shortened V by 5 bases and J by 6 bases, and 13 bases separated the two germline ends. CDR3 amino acids: CASSPTQGPGELFF. The CDR3 nucleotides are TGTGCCAGCAGCCCCACCCAGGGTCCCGGGGAGCTGTTTTTT.

This clone was picked up many times. The chain combines TRBV18 with TRBJ1-1; D is unresolved. Trimming pared 1 base from V and 3 bases from J, leaving 6 bases between. The CDR3 is made up of 13 amino acids. CDR1 and CDR2 from the germline V gene are KGHSH and LQKENI. In DNA, the CDR3 is TGTGCCAGCTCACCACTGCAGGACACTGAAGCTTTCTTT. Encoded protein: CASSPLQDTEAFF.

The chain carries TRBV23-1 and TRBJ2-5; D assignment may be TRBD1 or TRBD2 (5 bases each). TRBV23-1 is reported as an ORF; its role is uncertain. The CDR3 runs 13 residues. The V gene lost 4 bases and the J gene lost 5 bases, with 11 bases spanning the gap. CDR3 nucleotides: TGCGCCAGCAGTCGGGGGTGTTGGGAGACCCAGTACTTC. As protein: CASSRGCWETQYF.

The genes are TRBV5-1 and TRBJ2-7; 8 positions match TRBD1. From germline, CDR1 is SGHRS and CDR2 YFSETQ. Trimming took 0 bases from V and 3 from J; bases not matched to a gene: 11. The CDR3 has 17 amino acids. The CDR3 nucleotides read TGCGCCAGCAGCTTGGGAAGTCCGGGACAGGCTAACTACGAGCAGTACTTC. Residues: CASSLGSPGQANYEQYF.

The V gene is TRBV5-1, the J gene TRBJ2-7; either TRBD1 or TRBD2 may supply D (5 bases each). The CDR3 runs to 15 residues. Germline V lookup: CDR1 SGHRS, CDR2 YFSETQ. The V gene lost 2 bases and the J gene lost 0 bases, with 12 bases spanning the gap. The CDR3 coding sequence is TGCGCCAGCAGCTTCGGGGCAGGGAGCTCCTACGAGCAGTACTTC. This encodes CASSFGAGSSYEQYF.

This chain links TRBV15 with TRBJ2-2; D remains ambiguous. In germline, CDR1 is LNHNV, CDR2 YYDKDF (reference sequence). Trimming removed 6 bases at V and 0 bases at J, with 8 bases between. This CDR3 contains 14 residues. The CDR3 protein is CATRTAANTGELFF. The CDR3 nucleotides read TGTGCCACCAGGACGGCCGCGAACACCGGGGAGCTGTTTTTT.

The chain uses TRBV4-2 and TRBJ1-2, with D tentatively TRBD1 (6 bases). The CDR3 runs to 13 residues. Between the trimmed V and J ends, which lost 5 bases and 6 bases, there was a span of 13 bases. Per germline, CDR1 LGHNA and CDR2 YNFKEQ. As DNA, the CDR3 is TGTGCCAGCAGCTACAAACAGGGAGATGGCTACACCTTC. Its protein product is CASSYKQGDGYTF.

The DNA of the CDR3 is TGCGCCAGCAGCTTGGATGGGGGGCTCCAAGAGACCCAGTACTTC. This translates into CASSLDGGLQETQYF. This chain links TRBV5-1 with TRBJ2-5; D may be TRBD1 or TRBD2 (6 bases each). The CDR3 contains 15 residues. With 0 bases removed from V and 1 base from J, the gap between germline ends came to 10 bases. Looked up from germline, CDR1 is SGHRS and CDR2 is YFSETQ.

The V gene is TRBV7-2, the J gene TRBJ1-1, with D possibly TRBD1 on 5 matching bases. This CDR3 is 14 amino acids long. Germline values: CDR1 SGHTA, CDR2 FQGNSA. Trimming cost V 5 bases and J 4 bases, with 14 bases left between them. The DNA of the CDR3 is TGTGCCAGCAGCACTGGGACCTTAGGCACTGAAGCTTTCTTT. Protein product: CASSTGTLGTEAFF.

This clone was seen more than once but under ten times. The chain recombines TRBV5-4 with TRBJ2-1; D ambiguous. The germline gives CDR1 SGHNT, CDR2 YYREEE (reference sequence). CDR3 length: 13 amino acids. V was trimmed by 4 bases and J by 3 bases, leaving 8 bases between them. This CDR3 reads CASSPSLYNEQFF. CDR3 bases: TGTGCCAGCAGCCCATCCCTCTACAATGAGCAGTTCTTC.

In its sample, this clone was seen a few times. The chain joins TRBV10-3 to TRBJ2-7, with D uncertain. Germline-derived CDR1 and CDR2 are ENHRY and SYGVKD. Between the trimmed V and J ends, which lost 0 bases and 3 bases, there was a span of 6 bases. CDR3 length: 13 amino acids. In nucleotides, the CDR3 is TGTGCCATCAGTGAGTCGGGGTTCTACGAGCAGTACTTC. This sequence encodes CAISESGFYEQYF.

The CDR3 is CAISDLAGGYEQYF. In DNA, the CDR3 is TGTGCCATCAGTGATTTGGCGGGTGGTTACGAGCAGTACTTC. The chain employs TRBV10-3 and TRBJ2-7; D possibly corresponds to TRBD2 (5 bases). The V gene lost 3 bases and the J gene lost 4 bases, with 13 bases spanning the gap. CDR1 is ENHRY and CDR2 is SYGVKD in the germline V gene. There are 14 residues in the CDR3.

This sequence joins TRBV5-1 and TRBJ2-1; D gene ambiguous. Germline values: CDR1 SGHRS, CDR2 YFSETQ. The ends were cut back, 0 bases at V and 1 base at J, with 8 bases in the middle. This CDR3 comprises 15 residues. For the CDR3, the DNA is TGCGCCAGCAGCTTGGTGGGCGGATCCTACAATGAGCAGTTCTTC. Translating gives CASSLVGGSYNEQFF.

This clone was counted a few times. The rearrangement joins TRBV19 to TRBJ2-1; maybe TRBD2 (5 bases). Germline assignment: CDR1 LNHDA and CDR2 SQIVND (reference sequence). V dropped 6 bases and J dropped 2 bases, with 8 bases sitting between them. CDR3 length equals 13 residues. The CDR3 spells CASSLGTYNEQFF. The CDR3 nucleotides are TGTGCCAGTAGCCTCGGGACCTACAATGAGCAGTTCTTC.

The rearrangement uses TRBV6-6 and TRBJ2-1; no reliable D call. The CDR3 loop spans 14 amino acids. Germline CDR1 and CDR2: MNHNY and SVGAGI (reference sequence). V lost 10 bases and J 6 bases, leaving 19 bases between the germline ends. The CDR3 loop is CATQSVGNINEQFF. As DNA, the CDR3 is TGTGCCACCCAGAGCGTGGGAAATATCAATGAGCAGTTCTTC.

The genes are TRBV5-1 and TRBJ2-1, with D maybe TRBD1 (6 bases). The V gene lost 4 bases and the J gene lost 1 base, with 15 bases spanning the gap. CDR1 and CDR2 (germline): SGHRS, YFSETQ. This CDR3 contains 16 residues. The CDR3 region has the DNA TGCGCCAGCAGCCGATCAGGGACACCTTCCTACAATGAGCAGTTCTTC. This encodes CASSRSGTPSYNEQFF. Full variable domain (rest looked up from reference TRBV5-1 and TRBJ2-1): KAGVTQTPRYLIKTRGQQVTLSCSPISGHRSVSWYQQTPGQGLQFLFEYFSETQRNKGNFPGRFSGRQFSNSRSEMNVSTLELGDSALYLCASSRSGTPSYNEQFFGPGTRLTVL.

This chain connects TRBV7-9 to TRBJ1-1, with 7 bases that match TRBD1. Germline lookup yields CDR1 SEHNR and CDR2 FQNEAQ (reference sequence). The CDR3 runs 14 residues. V gave up 5 bases and J gave up 0 bases; unmatched junction bases: 3. The CDR3, as DNA: TGTGCCAGCAGCGCCCAGGGGGTGAACACTGAAGCTTTCTTT. It is translated as CASSAQGVNTEAFF.

This chain connects TRBV9 to TRBJ1-2; D perhaps matches TRBD1 (5 bases). The ends were cut back, 3 bases at V and 4 bases at J, with 16 bases in the middle. The CDR3 has 15 amino acids. Germline V CDR1 and CDR2: SGDLS, YYNGEE. CDR3 bases: TGTGCCAGCAGCGGGAGCTCGGGACTGAGCTATGGCTACACCTTC. Translation: CASSGSSGLSYGYTF.

This chain joins TRBV4-2 and TRBJ2-5, with 9 bases aligning to TRBD2. Trimming took 0 bases from V and 6 from J; bases not matched to a gene: 8. The CDR3 spans 16 residues. Germline V gene lookup returns CDR1 LGHNA and CDR2 YNFKEQ. CDR3 sequence (DNA): TGTGCCAGCAGCCAAGATCGAAGCGGGGGGTTAAAGACCCAGTACTTC. This gives the protein CASSQDRSGGLKTQYF.